The following is a TCR beta chain sequence with its context. The antigen remains undetermined. The data stem from a study of OX40 agonist ivuxolimab in advanced cancers. The overall study: Patients were around 83% male with ages roughly 20 to 80, mean 60. Three dose-escalation patients had partial responses: one with hepatocellular carcinoma and two with cutaneous melanoma. General observations from the study: What antigens the expanded peripheral T cells recognized was never established.

The CDR3 is 14 residues long. Losses at the gene ends were 5 bases for V and 8 bases for J; bases not matched to a gene: 10. In germline, CDR1 is SNHLY, CDR2 FYNNEI. Profiling relied on immunoSEQ multiplex PCR, and the TCRdb table lists in-frame clones only, not all of them. The data hold roughly 70,000 clones, with over 75% observed a single time. The receptor was isolated from an adult with an advanced solid tumor such as melanoma, head and neck, liver or kidney cancer. The rearrangement uses TRBV2 and TRBJ1-2, with 8 bases lining up with TRBD1. The sample in question was CD4+ or CD8+ T cells sorted from blood, obtained in a trial of the OX40 agonist ivuxolimab. The chain's CDR3 is CASSTDREVVGYTF. The CDR3 nucleotides are TGTGCCAGCAGTACGGACAGGGAGGTAGTAGGCTACACCTTC.